This TCR beta chain was identified in a study of blood T cell repertoires in COVID-19. Whole-study context: Spain, Italy and the United States supplied samples that represented acute and convalescent COVID-19. Sources were T cells, B-cell-depleted T cells, or PBMCs; the material itself was cDNA or gDNA.

As processed by the authors: Amplification of reference gene primers provided the estimated nucleated cell counts. Assay: immunoSEQ multiplex PCR; the TCRdb copy retains only in-frame clones and omits some. V, J and clone size were drawn from that table, and D and trimming were deduced from the DNA. The sample carries about 170,000 clones, about four fifths recorded once. The receptor comes from a woman aged 80 or older with acute or convalescent COVID-19. Sample: peripheral blood.

CDR3 coding DNA: TGTGCCAGCAGCCCCGGACAGGGGTCTGGTTCACCCCTCCACTTT. Translating it yields CASSPGQGSGSPLHF. V usage is TRBV5-4 and J usage is TRBJ1-6, with TRBD1 identical over 9 bases. Trimming removed 4 bases from V and 9 bases from J; junction bases left unmatched: 8. This CDR3 contains 15 residues. Germline CDR1 and CDR2: SGHNT and YYREEE (reference sequence).